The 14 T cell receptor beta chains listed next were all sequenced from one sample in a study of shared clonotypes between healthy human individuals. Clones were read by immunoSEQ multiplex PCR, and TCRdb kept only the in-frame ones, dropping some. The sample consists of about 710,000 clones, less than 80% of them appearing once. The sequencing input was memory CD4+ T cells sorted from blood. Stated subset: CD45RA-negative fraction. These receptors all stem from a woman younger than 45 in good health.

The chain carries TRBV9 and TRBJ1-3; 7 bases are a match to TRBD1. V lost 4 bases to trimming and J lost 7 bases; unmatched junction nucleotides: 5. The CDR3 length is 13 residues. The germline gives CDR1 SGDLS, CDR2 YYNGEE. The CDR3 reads CASSLGQVNTIYF. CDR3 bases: TGTGCCAGCAGCCTCGGACAGGTTAACACCATATATTTT.

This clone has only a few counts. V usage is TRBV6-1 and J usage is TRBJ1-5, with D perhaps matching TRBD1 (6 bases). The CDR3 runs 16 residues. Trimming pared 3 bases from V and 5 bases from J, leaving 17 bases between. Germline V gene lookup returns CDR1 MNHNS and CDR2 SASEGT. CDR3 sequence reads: CASSETPEGVDQPQHF. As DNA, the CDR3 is TGTGCCAGCAGTGAGACACCGGAGGGGGTCGATCAGCCCCAGCATTTT.

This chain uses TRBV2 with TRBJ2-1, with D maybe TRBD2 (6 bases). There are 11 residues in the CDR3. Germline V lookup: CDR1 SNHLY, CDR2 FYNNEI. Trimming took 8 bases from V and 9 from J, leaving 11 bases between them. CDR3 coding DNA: TGTGCCAGCGCCCAGGGAGGTGAGCAGTTCTTC. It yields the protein CASAQGGEQFF.

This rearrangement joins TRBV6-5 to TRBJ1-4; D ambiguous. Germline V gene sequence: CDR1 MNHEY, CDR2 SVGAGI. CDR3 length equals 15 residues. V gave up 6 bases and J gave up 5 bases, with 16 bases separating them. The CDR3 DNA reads TGTGCCAGCAGCGGTACAGCAACACTCAATGAAAAACTGTTTTTT. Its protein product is CASSGTATLNEKLFF.

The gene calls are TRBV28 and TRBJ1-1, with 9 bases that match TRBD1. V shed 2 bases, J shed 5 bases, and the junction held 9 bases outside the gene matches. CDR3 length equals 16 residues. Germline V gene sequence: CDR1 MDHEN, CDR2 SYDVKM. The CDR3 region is CASSLTTGQGATEAFF. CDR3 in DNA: TGTGCCAGCAGTTTAACCACGGGACAGGGAGCTACTGAAGCTTTCTTT.

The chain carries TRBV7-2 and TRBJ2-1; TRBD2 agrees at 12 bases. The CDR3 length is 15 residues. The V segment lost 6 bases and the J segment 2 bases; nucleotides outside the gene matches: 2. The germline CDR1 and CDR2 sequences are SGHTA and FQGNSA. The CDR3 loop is CASRRTSGTYNEQFF. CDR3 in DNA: TGTGCCAGCAGAAGGACTAGCGGGACCTACAATGAGCAGTTCTTC.

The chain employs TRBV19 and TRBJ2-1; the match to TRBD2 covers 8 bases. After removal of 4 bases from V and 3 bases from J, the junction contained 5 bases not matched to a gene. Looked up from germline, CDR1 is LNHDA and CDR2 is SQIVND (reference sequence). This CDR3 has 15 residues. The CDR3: CASSRAGGNYNEQFF. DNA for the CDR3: TGTGCCAGTAGTAGGGCGGGAGGAAACTACAATGAGCAGTTCTTC.

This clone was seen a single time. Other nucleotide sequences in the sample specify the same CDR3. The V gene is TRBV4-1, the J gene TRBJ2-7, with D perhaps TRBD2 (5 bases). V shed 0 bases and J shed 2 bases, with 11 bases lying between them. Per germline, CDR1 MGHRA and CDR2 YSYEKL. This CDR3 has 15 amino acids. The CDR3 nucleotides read TGCGCCAGCAGCCAAGATCGGGTCGGGACCTACGAGCAGTACTTC. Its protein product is CASSQDRVGTYEQYF.

DNA for the CDR3: TGTGCCAGCAGTAAAGAAGCGATGAACACTGAAGCTTTCTTT. Protein product: CASSKEAMNTEAFF. This chain uses TRBV6-4 with TRBJ1-1; D ambiguous. This CDR3 contains 14 residues. Trimming cost V 5 bases and J 0 bases, with 10 bases left between them. The germline gives CDR1 MRHNA, CDR2 SNTAGT.

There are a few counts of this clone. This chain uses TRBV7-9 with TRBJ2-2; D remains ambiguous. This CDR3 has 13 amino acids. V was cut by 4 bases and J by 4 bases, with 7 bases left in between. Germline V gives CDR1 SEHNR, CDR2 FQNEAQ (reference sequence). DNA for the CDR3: TGTGCCAGCAGCTCCACTCCCACCGGGGAGCTGTTTTTT. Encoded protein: CASSSTPTGELFF.

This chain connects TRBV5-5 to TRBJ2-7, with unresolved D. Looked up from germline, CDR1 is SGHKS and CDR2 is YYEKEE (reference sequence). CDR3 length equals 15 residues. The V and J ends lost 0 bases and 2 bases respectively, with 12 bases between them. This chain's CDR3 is CASSLGAAGPYEQYF. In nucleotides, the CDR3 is TGTGCCAGCAGCTTGGGGGCGGCCGGTCCCTACGAGCAGTACTTC.

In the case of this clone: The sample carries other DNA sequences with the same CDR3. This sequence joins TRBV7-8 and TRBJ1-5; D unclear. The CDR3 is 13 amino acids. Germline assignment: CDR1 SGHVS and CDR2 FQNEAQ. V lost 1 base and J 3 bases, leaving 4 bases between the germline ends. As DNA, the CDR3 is TGTGCCAGCAGCTTAGGCCACAATCAGCCCCAGCATTTT. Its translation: CASSLGHNQPQHF.

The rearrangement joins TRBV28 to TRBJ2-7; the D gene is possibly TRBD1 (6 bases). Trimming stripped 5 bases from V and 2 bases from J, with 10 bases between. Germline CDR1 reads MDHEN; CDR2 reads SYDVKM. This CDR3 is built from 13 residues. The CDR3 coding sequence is TGTGCCAGCAGTGTACGGACAGCCTACGAGCAGTACTTC. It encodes CASSVRTAYEQYF.

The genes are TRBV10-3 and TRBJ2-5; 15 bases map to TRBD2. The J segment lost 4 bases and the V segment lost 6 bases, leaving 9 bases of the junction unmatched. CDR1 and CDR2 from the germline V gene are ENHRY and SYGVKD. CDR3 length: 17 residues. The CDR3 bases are TGTGCCATCAGCCCAAGGGGACTAGCGGGGGGAGGAGAGACCCAGTACTTC. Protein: CAISPRGLAGGGETQYF.